A selection of T cell receptor beta chains follows, all from one sample in a study of blood T cell repertoires in COVID-19. Assay: immunoSEQ multiplex PCR; the TCRdb copy retains only in-frame clones and omits some. The profile covers more than 400,000 clones, with about 90% appearing a single time and more than 0.55% taken by the ten largest. Sequencing was performed on PBMCs or T cells enriched from blood (not recorded which). These receptors were collected from a man younger than 30 who had recovered from COVID-19. CDR3s include the opening cysteine and the closing phenylalanine or tryptophan. The order of the fields is D gene, V gene, J gene, CDR3 protein, CDR3 DNA. A D gene is named only where the DNA matches it firmly.

D gene: TRBD2
V gene: TRBV7-2
J gene: TRBJ2-7
CDR3 protein: CASSSLAGVGTSEQYF
CDR3 DNA: TGTGCCAGCAGCTCCCTAGCGGGAGTCGGGACCTCCGAGCAGTACTTC

D gene: -
V gene: TRBV13
J gene: TRBJ2-2
CDR3 protein: CASSFRVAGELFF
CDR3 DNA: TGTGCCAGCAGCTTTCGGGTCGCCGGGGAGCTGTTTTTT

D gene: TRBD1
V gene: TRBV29-1
J gene: TRBJ1-3
CDR3 protein: CSVLQGDTIYF
CDR3 DNA: TGCAGCGTCCTTCAGGGGGACACCATATATTTT

D gene: TRBD2
V gene: TRBV18
J gene: TRBJ2-1
CDR3 protein: CASSYGLAVDNEQFF
CDR3 DNA: TGTGCCAGCTCTTATGGACTAGCGGTAGACAATGAGCAGTTCTTC

D gene: -
V gene: TRBV15
J gene: TRBJ1-3
CDR3 protein: CATSRDGMGRVGDTIYF
CDR3 DNA: TGTGCCACCAGCAGAGATGGTATGGGGAGGGTCGGAGACACCATATATTTT

D gene: -
V gene: TRBV29-1
J gene: TRBJ2-1
CDR3 protein: CSVVGGGGGGEQFF
CDR3 DNA: TGCAGCGTTGTTGGCGGGGGCGGAGGTGGTGAGCAGTTCTTC

D gene: -
V gene: TRBV9
J gene: TRBJ2-3
CDR3 protein: CASSAPGKVDTQYF
CDR3 DNA: TGTGCCAGCAGCGCCCCGGGAAAGGTCGATACGCAGTATTTT

D gene: -
V gene: TRBV6-5
J gene: TRBJ1-1
CDR3 protein: CASSRTAMNTEAFF
CDR3 DNA: TGTGCCAGCAGTCGGACAGCCATGAACACTGAAGCTTTCTTT

D gene: -
V gene: TRBV7-3
J gene: TRBJ2-7
CDR3 protein: CASSPASEYEQYF
CDR3 DNA: TGTGCCAGCAGCCCCGCCAGCGAGTACGAGCAGTACTTC

D gene: TRBD1
V gene: TRBV30
J gene: TRBJ1-6
CDR3 protein: CAYKQGANSPLHF
CDR3 DNA: TGTGCCTACAAACAGGGGGCCAATTCACCCCTCCACTTT